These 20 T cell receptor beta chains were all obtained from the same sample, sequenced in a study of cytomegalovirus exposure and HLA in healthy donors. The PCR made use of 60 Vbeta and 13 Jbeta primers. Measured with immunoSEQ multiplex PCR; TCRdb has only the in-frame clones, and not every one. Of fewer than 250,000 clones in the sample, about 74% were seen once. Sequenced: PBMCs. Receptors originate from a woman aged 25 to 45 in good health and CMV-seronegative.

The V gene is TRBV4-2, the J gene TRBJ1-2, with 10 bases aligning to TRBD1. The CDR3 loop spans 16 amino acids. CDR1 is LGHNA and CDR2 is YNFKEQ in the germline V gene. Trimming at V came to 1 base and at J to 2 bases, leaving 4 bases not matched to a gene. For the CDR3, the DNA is TGTGCCAGCAGCCAAGGACAGGGGGCCGAGAACTATGGCTACACCTTC. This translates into CASSQGQGAENYGYTF.

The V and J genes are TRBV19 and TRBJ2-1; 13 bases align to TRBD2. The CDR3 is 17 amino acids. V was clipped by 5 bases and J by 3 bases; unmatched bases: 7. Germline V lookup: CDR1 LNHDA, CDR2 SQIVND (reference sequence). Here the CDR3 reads CASSRTSGGGGYNEQFF. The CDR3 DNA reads TGTGCCAGTAGTCGGACTAGCGGGGGCGGGGGCTACAATGAGCAGTTCTTC.

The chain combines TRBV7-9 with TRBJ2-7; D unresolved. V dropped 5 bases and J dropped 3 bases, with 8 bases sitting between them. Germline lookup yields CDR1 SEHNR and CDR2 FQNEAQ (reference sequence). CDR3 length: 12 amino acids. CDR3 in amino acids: CASSPASYEQYF. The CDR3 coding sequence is TGTGCCAGCAGCCCTGCCAGCTACGAGCAGTACTTC.

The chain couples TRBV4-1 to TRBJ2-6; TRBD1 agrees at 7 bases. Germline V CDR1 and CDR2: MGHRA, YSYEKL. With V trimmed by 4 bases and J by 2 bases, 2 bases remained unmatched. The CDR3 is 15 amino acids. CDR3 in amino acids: CASSRQGTGANVLTF. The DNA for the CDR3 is TGCGCCAGCAGCCGACAGGGAACTGGGGCCAACGTCCTGACTTTC.

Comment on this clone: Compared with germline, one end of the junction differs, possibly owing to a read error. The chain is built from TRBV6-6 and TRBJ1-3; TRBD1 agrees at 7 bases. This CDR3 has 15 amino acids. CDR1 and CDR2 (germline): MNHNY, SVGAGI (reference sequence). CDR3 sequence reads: CASSGQVFSGNAIYF. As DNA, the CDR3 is TGTGCCAGCAGTGGACAGGTCTTCTCTGGAAACGCCATATATTTT.

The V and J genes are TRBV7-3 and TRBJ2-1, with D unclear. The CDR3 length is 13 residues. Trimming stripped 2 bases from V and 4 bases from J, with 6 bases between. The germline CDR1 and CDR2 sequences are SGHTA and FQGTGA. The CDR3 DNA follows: TGTGCCAGCAGCTTAGAACATTACAATGAGCAGTTCTTC. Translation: CASSLEHYNEQFF. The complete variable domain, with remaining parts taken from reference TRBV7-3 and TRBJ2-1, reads GAGVSQTPSNKVTEKGKYVELRCDPISGHTALYWYRQSLGQGPEFLIYFQGTGAADDSGLPNDRFFAVRPEGSVSTLKIQRTERGDSAVYLCASSLEHYNEQFFGPGTRLTVL.

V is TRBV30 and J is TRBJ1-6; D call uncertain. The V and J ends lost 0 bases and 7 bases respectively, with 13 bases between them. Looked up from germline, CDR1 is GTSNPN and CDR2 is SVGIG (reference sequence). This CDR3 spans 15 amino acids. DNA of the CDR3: TGTGCCTGGAGTGTACGTTGGCGGAGAAATTCACCCCTCCACTTT. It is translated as CAWSVRWRRNSPLHF.

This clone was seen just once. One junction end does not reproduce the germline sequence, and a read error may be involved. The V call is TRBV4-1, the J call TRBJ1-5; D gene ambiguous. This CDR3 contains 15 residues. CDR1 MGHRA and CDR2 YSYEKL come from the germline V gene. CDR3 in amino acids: CASSQDLLGQSAPAF. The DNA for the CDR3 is TGTGCCAGCAGCCAAGATCTCCTTGGGCAATCAGCCCCAGCATTT.

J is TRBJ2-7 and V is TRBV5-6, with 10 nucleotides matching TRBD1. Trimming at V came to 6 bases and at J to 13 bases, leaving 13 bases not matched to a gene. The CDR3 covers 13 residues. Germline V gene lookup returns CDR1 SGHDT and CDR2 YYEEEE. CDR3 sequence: CASTSEATGGYYF. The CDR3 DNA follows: TGTGCCAGCACCTCTGAGGCGACAGGGGGCTATTACTTC. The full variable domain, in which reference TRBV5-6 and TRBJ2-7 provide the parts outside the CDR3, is DAGVTQSPTHLIKTRGQQVTLRCSPKSGHDTVSWYQQALGQGPQFIFQYYEEEERQRGNFPDRFSGHQFPNYSSELNVNALLLGDSALYLCASTSEATGGYYFGPGTRLTVT.

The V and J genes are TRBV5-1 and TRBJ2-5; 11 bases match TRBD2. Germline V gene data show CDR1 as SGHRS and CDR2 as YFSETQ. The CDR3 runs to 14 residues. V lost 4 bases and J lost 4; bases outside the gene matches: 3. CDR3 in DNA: TGCGCCAGCAGCCTTGGACTAGCGGGAGAGACCCAGTACTTC. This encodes CASSLGLAGETQYF.

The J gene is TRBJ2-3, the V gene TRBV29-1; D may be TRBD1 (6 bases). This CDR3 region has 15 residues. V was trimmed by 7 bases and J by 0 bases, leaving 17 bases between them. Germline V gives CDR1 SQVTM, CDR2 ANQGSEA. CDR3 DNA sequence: TGCAGCGCCGAGTCCCCGACAGGTAGCACAGATACGCAGTATTTT. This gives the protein CSAESPTGSTDTQYF.

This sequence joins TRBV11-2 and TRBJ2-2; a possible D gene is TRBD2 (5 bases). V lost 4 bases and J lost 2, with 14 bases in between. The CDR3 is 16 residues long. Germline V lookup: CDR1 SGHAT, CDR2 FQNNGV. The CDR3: CASSSSGSKNTGELFF. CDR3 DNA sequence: TGTGCCAGCAGCTCCTCGGGGAGTAAAAACACCGGGGAGCTGTTTTTT. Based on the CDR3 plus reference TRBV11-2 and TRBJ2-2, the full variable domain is EAGVAQSPRYKIIEKRQSVAFWCNPISGHATLYWYQQILGQGPKLLIQFQNNGVVDDSQLPKDRFSAERLKGVDSTLKIQPAKLEDSAVYLCASSSSGSKNTGELFFGEGSRLTVL.

The CDR3 region is CAIREAGANEKLFF. The CDR3 DNA follows: TGTGCCATCAGAGAGGCAGGGGCCAATGAAAAACTGTTTTTT. This sequence joins TRBV10-3 and TRBJ1-4; D might be TRBD1 (6 bases). The CDR3 has 14 residues. Trimming took off 6 bases at V and 5 bases at J, with 13 bases between the two ends. Per germline, CDR1 ENHRY and CDR2 SYGVKD.

The CDR3 DNA reads as TGTGCCAGCAGTTCGACAGATAACACTGAAGCTTTCTTT. This gives the protein CASSSTDNTEAFF. This chain links TRBV2 with TRBJ1-1, with TRBD1 as a possible D gene (5 bases). The ends were cut back, 5 bases at V and 2 bases at J, with 9 bases in the middle. The CDR3 extends over 13 amino acids. Per the germline V gene, CDR1 is SNHLY and CDR2 is FYNNEI.

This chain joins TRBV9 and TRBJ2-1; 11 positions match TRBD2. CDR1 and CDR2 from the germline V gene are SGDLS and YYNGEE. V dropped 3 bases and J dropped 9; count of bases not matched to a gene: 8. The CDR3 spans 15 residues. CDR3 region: CASSAGTSGGGEQFF. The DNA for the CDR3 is TGTGCCAGCAGCGCCGGGACTAGCGGAGGGGGTGAGCAGTTCTTC.

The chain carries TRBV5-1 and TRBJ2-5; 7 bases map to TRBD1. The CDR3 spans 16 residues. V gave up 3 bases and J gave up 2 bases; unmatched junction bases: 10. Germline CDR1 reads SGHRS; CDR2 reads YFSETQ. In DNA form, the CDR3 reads TGCGCCAGCAGCTCTGACAGGTCAGGGGGTCAAGAGACCCAGTACTTC. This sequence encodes CASSSDRSGGQETQYF.

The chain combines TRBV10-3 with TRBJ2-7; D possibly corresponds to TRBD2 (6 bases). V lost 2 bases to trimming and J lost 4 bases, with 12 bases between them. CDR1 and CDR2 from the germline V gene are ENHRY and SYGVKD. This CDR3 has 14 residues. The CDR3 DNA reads TGTGCCATCAGTGAGAAGGAGGGTTGGTACGAGCAGTACTTC. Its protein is CAISEKEGWYEQYF.

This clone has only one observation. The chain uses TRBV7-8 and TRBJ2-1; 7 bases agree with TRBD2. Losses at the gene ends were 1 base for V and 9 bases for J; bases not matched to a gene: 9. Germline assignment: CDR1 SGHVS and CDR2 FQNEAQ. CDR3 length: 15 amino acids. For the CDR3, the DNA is TGTGCCAGCAGCTTAGGGGCGGGAGAGTACTTTGAGCAGTTCTTC. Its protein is CASSLGAGEYFEQFF.

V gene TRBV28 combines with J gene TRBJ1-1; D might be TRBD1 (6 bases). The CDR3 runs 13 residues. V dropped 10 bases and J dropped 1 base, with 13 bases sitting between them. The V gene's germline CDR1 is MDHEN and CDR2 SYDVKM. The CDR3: CAIGGVANTEAFF. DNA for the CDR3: TGTGCCATTGGGGGCGTGGCGAACACTGAAGCTTTCTTT.

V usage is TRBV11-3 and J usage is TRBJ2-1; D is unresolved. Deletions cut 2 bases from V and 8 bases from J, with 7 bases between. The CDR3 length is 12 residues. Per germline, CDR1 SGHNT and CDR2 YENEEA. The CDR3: CASSLYRDEQFF. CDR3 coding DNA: TGTGCCAGCAGCTTATACCGGGATGAGCAGTTCTTC.